Each of the 15 T cell receptor beta chains below was sequenced from the same sample in a study of neoadjuvant anti-PD-1 for oral cavity cancer (dated by TCRdb to about 2021). The library was obtained by the immunoSEQ multiplex PCR assay. This immuneACCESS table, as held by TCRdb, lists in-frame sequences with V and J called but not all clones. Of the missing ones, under half trace to an unresolved V gene in checked studies; the others have no known cause. Within this sample are about 7,800 clones, with nearly 70% of them counted one time only. About 3% of the sample is taken by the ten largest. Per the publication, the time point label means: after neoadjuvant nivolumab, at surgical resection. The specimen was PBMCs, collected after nivolumab (anti-PD-1) treatment. These receptor sequences come from a person between 40 and 85 years old with oral cavity squamous cell carcinoma.

This clone was picked up a small number of times. The rearrangement links TRBV28 to TRBJ1-4; D unclear. The CDR3 covers 12 residues. From germline, CDR1 is MDHEN and CDR2 SYDVKM. The V end lost 7 bases, the J end lost 8 bases, and 11 bases lay between the germline ends. The CDR3 DNA reads as TGTGCCAGCACCTGGGGAGGCGAAAAACTGTTTTTT. It specifies CASTWGGEKLFF.

The chain couples TRBV9 to TRBJ1-5; D unresolved. Trimming shortened V by 0 bases and J by 3 bases, and 10 bases separated the two germline ends. Germline CDR1 reads SGDLS; CDR2 reads YYNGEE. The CDR3 extends over 15 amino acids. The CDR3 bases are TGTGCCAGCAGCGTAGATAGCCAGATCAATCAGCCCCAGCATTTT. Translation gives CASSVDSQINQPQHF.

The J gene is TRBJ2-7, the V gene TRBV6-5; 12 bases match TRBD1. The CDR3 extends over 15 amino acids. J gave up 1 base and V 7 bases, and 5 bases lay outside the gene matches. CDR1 is MNHEY and CDR2 is SVGAGI in the germline V gene. CDR3 region: CASNRGQGASYEQYF. The CDR3 region has the DNA TGTGCCAGCAATAGGGGACAGGGGGCTTCCTACGAGCAGTACTTC.

The chain uses TRBV5-1 and TRBJ2-7, with a tentative D call TRBD1 (5 bases). V lost 0 bases and J lost 2, with 9 bases in between. Germline lookup yields CDR1 SGHRS and CDR2 YFSETQ. This CDR3 region has 14 residues. The CDR3 nucleotides are TGCGCCAGCAGCTTGGGGCAGGACACCTACGAGCAGTACTTC. Translation: CASSLGQDTYEQYF.

The chain links TRBV7-9 to TRBJ1-5, with no clear D. Germline assignment: CDR1 SEHNR and CDR2 FQNEAQ (reference sequence). V was clipped by 1 base and J by 1 base, with 8 bases between them. The CDR3 is 15 residues long. This CDR3 reads CASSLGERSNQPQHF. The CDR3 DNA is TGTGCCAGCAGCTTAGGAGAGAGGAGCAATCAGCCCCAGCATTTT.

This clone was counted a few times. V usage is TRBV4-1 and J usage is TRBJ1-6; TRBD1 matches at 9 bases. V was pared by 2 bases and J by 7 bases, with 6 bases of the junction left unmatched. The CDR3 contains 16 residues. Germline values: CDR1 MGHRA, CDR2 YSYEKL. In DNA form, the CDR3 reads TGCGCCAGCAGCCAATTACCCGGGACAGGGAATTCACCCCTCCACTTT. It is translated as CASSQLPGTGNSPLHF.

The chain is built from TRBV7-2 and TRBJ1-2, with 7 bases that match TRBD1. With 0 bases clipped from V and 2 bases from J, the junction kept 6 bases outside the gene matches. CDR1 SGHTA and CDR2 FQGNSA come from the germline V gene. The CDR3 is made up of 16 amino acids. The CDR3 DNA sequence: TGTGCCAGCAGCTTAGCGGGCGCAGGGGGGAACTATGGCTACACCTTC. Translation: CASSLAGAGGNYGYTF.

This chain connects TRBV6-1 to TRBJ2-1; D gene unclear. The CDR3 runs to 14 residues. Germline V lookup: CDR1 MNHNS, CDR2 SASEGT. The V gene lost 1 base and the J gene lost 3 bases, with 7 bases spanning the gap. The CDR3 nucleotides are TGTGCCAGCAGTGAAGTTGTCAGCTACAATGAGCAGTTCTTC. It yields the protein CASSEVVSYNEQFF.

V gene TRBV7-9 combines with J gene TRBJ1-5, with a possible D match to TRBD1 (5 bases). The CDR3 runs to 15 residues. The V end lost 5 bases, the J end lost 5 bases, and 16 bases lay between the germline ends. Germline CDR1 and CDR2: SEHNR and FQNEAQ (reference sequence). Here the CDR3 DNA reads TGTGCCAGCAGCACCCTAGACAGAAATTATCAGCCCCAGCATTTT. It is translated as CASSTLDRNYQPQHF.

The V call is TRBV4-2, the J call TRBJ2-7; 7 bases are a match to TRBD1. The CDR3 runs 14 residues. The germline gives CDR1 LGHNA, CDR2 YNFKEQ. With V trimmed by 3 bases and J by 2 bases, 4 bases remained unmatched. CDR3 in DNA: TGTGCCAGCAGCCAGGACAGGAAGACCTACGAGCAGTACTTC. The encoded protein is CASSQDRKTYEQYF.

The chain has TRBV4-3 and TRBJ1-5; D is unclear. The length of the CDR3 is 9 residues. V gave up 11 bases and J gave up 2 bases, with 1 base separating them. The V gene's germline CDR1 is LGHNA and CDR2 YSLEER. The CDR3 DNA follows: TGCGCCCGCAATCAGCCCCAGCATTTT. This codes for CARNQPQHF.

CDR3 sequence (DNA): TGTGCCAGCAGCGGAACGGGTTACGAGCAGTACTTC. Its protein product is CASSGTGYEQYF. The chain employs TRBV7-2 and TRBJ2-7; D is undetermined. The CDR3 runs 12 residues. The germline gives CDR1 SGHTA, CDR2 FQGNSA. Trimming shortened V by 5 bases and J by 4 bases, and 9 bases separated the two germline ends.

The chain is built from TRBV19 and TRBJ2-7; tentatively, D is TRBD2 (5 bases). The CDR3 extends over 13 amino acids. CDR1 LNHDA and CDR2 SQIVND come from the germline V gene (reference sequence). V was trimmed by 3 bases and J by 2 bases, leaving 8 bases between them. The CDR3, as DNA: TGTGCCAGTAGTATTACCGGGACCTACGAGCAGTACTTC. This encodes CASSITGTYEQYF.

In its sample, this clone was seen a few times. The chain employs TRBV11-2 and TRBJ1-2, with D perhaps matching TRBD1 (6 bases). CDR1 is SGHAT and CDR2 is FQNNGV in the germline V gene. V shed 0 bases and J shed 10 bases, with 9 bases lying between them. This CDR3 contains 12 residues. The CDR3 sequence is CASSLDNRVYTF. The CDR3 DNA reads as TGTGCCAGCAGCTTAGACAACAGGGTCTACACCTTC.

V and J are TRBV10-2 and TRBJ1-1; the D is unclear. The V end lost 2 bases, the J end lost 4 bases, and 5 bases lay between the germline ends. CDR1 and CDR2 (germline): WSHSY, SAAADI. This CDR3 contains 12 residues. CDR3 sequence reads: CASSEGGTEAFF. The CDR3 DNA reads TGCGCCAGCAGTGAGGGAGGCACTGAAGCTTTCTTT.